Presented here are 25 T cell receptor beta chains from one specimen sequenced in a study of T cells in Graves' hyperthyroidism and ophthalmopathy. It was RNA transcripts that yielded the amplified TCR beta CDR3 regions. The TCR CDR3 first-round RT-PCR relied on the HTBI primer set. Each CDR3 protein gets one entry after TCRdb re-called the multiplex PCR reads with MiXCR. The repertoire has 300,000 to 450,000 distinct CDR3 sequences, about 15% of them found once; the top ten carry over 25%. The specimen was blood. The receptors shown here come from a woman under 40 with Graves' hyperthyroidism.

This chain uses TRBV18 with TRBJ2-7; the D gene is possibly TRBD2 (6 bases). Germline CDR1 is KGHSH and CDR2 is LQKENI. The germline V and J ends were trimmed by 3 bases and 2 bases, with 20 bases remaining between them. The CDR3 is 17 amino acids. As DNA, the CDR3 is TGTGCCAGCTCACCCCCCAACTGGTTAGCGGCCCCCTACGAGCAGTACTTC. Translating it yields CASSPPNWLAAPYEQYF.

The chain links TRBV29-1 to TRBJ2-2; either TRBD1 or TRBD2 may fit D (5 bases each). V was trimmed by 5 bases and J by 4 bases, leaving 20 bases between them. This CDR3 contains 16 residues. Looked up from germline, CDR1 is SQVTM and CDR2 is ANQGSEA. The CDR3 DNA reads TGCAGCGTTACGGGGTCTGTGGGACGCATCACCGGGGAGCTGTTTTTT. This sequence encodes CSVTGSVGRITGELFF.

With respect to this clonotype: A single base separates this from a much larger clone, so it may be a read error. The chain has TRBV18 and TRBJ2-5, with D unclear. The CDR3 is made up of 16 amino acids. Germline values: CDR1 KGHSH, CDR2 LQKENI. Between the trimmed V and J ends, which lost 2 bases and 4 bases, there was a span of 17 bases. The CDR3 protein is CASSPNDVGSGETQYF. As DNA, the CDR3 is TGTGCCAGCTCACCAAACGATGTGGGAAGTGGAGAGACCCAGTACTTC.

This clonotype was counted ten times or more. This rearrangement joins TRBV3-1 to TRBJ2-2, with D tentatively TRBD1 (8 bases). The germline V gene has CDR1 LGHDT and CDR2 YNNKEL (reference sequence). The CDR3 is 15 amino acids. V lost 4 bases and J lost 8, with 17 bases in between. CDR3 in amino acids: CASSPSGQGVGELFF. The CDR3, as DNA: TGTGCCAGCAGCCCTAGCGGACAGGGAGTTGGGGAGCTGTTTTTT.

This clonotype turned up a few times. This chain joins TRBV20-1 and TRBJ2-2; D unresolved. The CDR3 is made up of 14 amino acids. The germline V and J ends were trimmed by 3 bases and 4 bases, with 12 bases remaining between them. Germline assignment: CDR1 DFQATT and CDR2 SNEGSKA (reference sequence). CDR3 sequence reads: CSARTWLATGELFF. CDR3 coding DNA: TGCAGTGCTAGGACATGGTTAGCCACCGGGGAGCTGTTTTTT.

Ten or more counts support this clonotype. The gene calls are TRBV11-2 and TRBJ1-1; weak D call: TRBD1 (5 bases). V dropped 1 base and J dropped 10 bases, with 10 bases sitting between them. This CDR3 region has 12 residues. Germline CDR1 and CDR2: SGHAT and FQNNGV. The DNA of the CDR3 is TGTGCCAGCAGCTTAGGGGGGACTCTAGCTTTCTTT. Translating it yields CASSLGGTLAFF.

This clonotype was counted ten times or more. This chain uses TRBV25-1 with TRBJ2-1; D perhaps matches TRBD1 (5 bases). Germline CDR1 and CDR2: MGHDK and SYGVNS. With 6 bases removed from V and 7 bases from J, the gap between germline ends came to 19 bases. There are 15 residues in the CDR3. CDR3 bases: TGTGCCAGCAGGTCCGACAGAGCCAAGTTAAATGAGCAGTTCTTC. Translation: CASRSDRAKLNEQFF.

This clonotype was recorded many times. The chain employs TRBV2 and TRBJ2-6; D call uncertain. V lost 6 bases and J lost 0, with 6 bases in between. The CDR3 runs 14 residues. Germline values: CDR1 SNHLY, CDR2 FYNNEI. The CDR3 protein is CASRQSSGANVLTF. The CDR3 DNA reads as TGTGCCAGCAGGCAGAGCTCTGGGGCCAACGTCCTGACTTTC.

This clonotype was found a few times. The rearrangement uses TRBV28 and TRBJ1-2; D is unresolved. Trimming left V 5 bases short and J 13 bases short, with 20 bases between. The germline gives CDR1 MDHEN, CDR2 SYDVKM. The CDR3 has 13 residues. CDR3 loop: CASSLWEEGNFTF. As DNA, the CDR3 is TGTGCCAGCAGTCTCTGGGAGGAGGGCAACTTCACCTTC.

There are many counts of this clonotype. The rearrangement links TRBV20-1 to TRBJ1-5; D is perhaps TRBD1 (5 bases). V was pared by 6 bases and J by 0 bases, with 12 bases between. CDR1 and CDR2 (germline): DFQATT, SNEGSKA (reference sequence). CDR3 length: 14 amino acids. CDR3 sequence: CSASGTRSNQPQHF. The CDR3 nucleotides are TGCAGTGCATCCGGGACGCGTAGCAATCAGCCCCAGCATTTT.

This clonotype was seen at least ten times. This chain uses TRBV11-2 with TRBJ1-2; 7 nucleotides align to TRBD1. Germline loops: CDR1 SGHAT, CDR2 FQNNGV. The V gene end was trimmed by 5 bases and the J gene end by 4 bases; junction bases not matched to a gene: 7. This CDR3 contains 14 residues. The CDR3 DNA is TGTGCCAGCAGCCCAGGGACAGCTGCCTATGGCTACACCTTC. Translating it yields CASSPGTAAYGYTF.

The chain recombines TRBV19 with TRBJ1-4, with D possibly matching TRBD1 (5 bases). Trimming cost V 4 bases and J 8 bases, with 17 bases left between them. Per the germline V gene, CDR1 is LNHDA and CDR2 is SQIVND (reference sequence). This CDR3 contains 15 residues. The CDR3 here is CASSTRDALGEKLFF. The DNA of the CDR3 is TGTGCCAGTAGTACCCGGGACGCGTTGGGAGAAAAACTGTTTTTT.

This clonotype was seen repeatedly, ten times or more. This chain joins TRBV7-9 and TRBJ2-2, with D perhaps TRBD2 (6 bases). Trimming cost V 7 bases and J 5 bases, with 17 bases left between them. Per germline, CDR1 SEHNR and CDR2 FQNEAQ (reference sequence). This CDR3 has 15 amino acids. The CDR3 region is CASTIAGTSTGELFF. The CDR3 bases are TGTGCCAGCACTATCGCCGGGACTTCGACCGGGGAGCTGTTTTTT.

The genes are TRBV19 and TRBJ1-1; TRBD1 might be the D (5 bases). Per germline, CDR1 LNHDA and CDR2 SQIVND (reference sequence). The length of the CDR3 is 13 residues. V shed 1 base and J shed 11 bases, with 14 bases lying between them. The CDR3 loop reads CASSIAGAPLAFF. Written as DNA, the CDR3 is TGTGCCAGTAGTATAGCTGGGGCTCCGTTGGCTTTCTTT.

The chain recombines TRBV19 with TRBJ2-7; no definite D call. This CDR3 is 14 amino acids long. Germline V lookup: CDR1 LNHDA, CDR2 SQIVND (reference sequence). V was pared by 5 bases and J by 2 bases, with 13 bases between. For the CDR3, the DNA is TGTGCCAGTAGTGAGAACAGCCTCCCCTACGAGCAGTACTTC. Translating it yields CASSENSLPYEQYF. Combining the CDR3 with reference TRBV19 and TRBJ2-7 gives the whole variable domain DGGITQSPKYLFRKEGQNVTLSCEQNLNHDAMYWYRQDPGQGLRLIYYSQIVNDFQKGDIAEGYSVSREKKESFPLTVTSAQKNPTAFYLCASSENSLPYEQYFGPGTRLTVT.

This rearrangement joins TRBV6-1 to TRBJ1-4; D uncertain. Germline V gene lookup returns CDR1 MNHNS and CDR2 SASEGT. Trimming pared 5 bases from V and 2 bases from J, leaving 9 bases between. This CDR3 region has 14 residues. The DNA for the CDR3 is TGTGCCAGCAGTTTTATGGGCACTAATGAAAAACTGTTTTTT. Encoded protein: CASSFMGTNEKLFF.

This clonotype was seen many times. The chain uses TRBV20-1 and TRBJ2-5; no clear D. Deletions cut 2 bases from V and 2 bases from J, with 9 bases between. Germline CDR1 DFQATT, CDR2 SNEGSKA (reference sequence). The CDR3 is made up of 13 amino acids. CDR3 bases: TGCAGTGCTAGATGGCCAACTCAAGAGACCCAGTACTTC. Amino acids: CSARWPTQETQYF.

The gene calls are TRBV28 and TRBJ2-1; 8 nucleotides line up with TRBD2. Germline V lookup: CDR1 MDHEN, CDR2 SYDVKM. The J segment lost 7 bases and the V segment lost 11 bases, leaving 7 bases of the junction unmatched. CDR3 length: 12 residues. This CDR3 reads CASSGYGNEQFF. CDR3 DNA: TGTGCCTCTAGCGGGTATGGTAATGAGCAGTTCTTC.

In regard to this clonotype: One base away lies a much larger clone, so this may be a sequencing read error. The chain couples TRBV2 to TRBJ1-1; weak D call: TRBD1 (5 bases). Trimming shortened V by 6 bases and J by 4 bases, and 15 bases separated the two germline ends. CDR3 length: 14 amino acids. Germline assignment: CDR1 SNHLY and CDR2 FYNNEI. The CDR3 here is CASRARGAVTEAFF. CDR3 DNA sequence: TGTGCCAGCAGAGCCCGGGGCGCGGTCACTGAAGCTTTCTTT. Based on the CDR3 plus reference TRBV2 and TRBJ1-1, the full variable domain is EPEVTQTPSHQVTQMGQEVILRCVPISNHLYFYWYRQILGQKVEFLVSFYNNEISEKSEIFDDQFSVERPDGSNFTLKIRSTKLEDSAMYFCASRARGAVTEAFFGQGTRLTVV.

In its sample, this clonotype was seen many times. The chain uses TRBV10-1 and TRBJ2-5; D not certain. CDR3 length: 14 amino acids. Looked up from germline, CDR1 is WNHNN and CDR2 is SYGVQD (reference sequence). Trimming removed 0 bases from V and 3 bases from J, with 8 bases in between. As DNA, the CDR3 is TGCGCCAGCAGTGAGTCGGGTGGAAAAGAGACCCAGTACTTC. Translated: CASSESGGKETQYF.

This clonotype was observed at least ten times. CDR3 protein: CASSHGVGGSNQPQHF. CDR3 DNA sequence: TGTGCCAGCAGCCATGGAGTTGGCGGTAGCAATCAGCCCCAGCATTTT. This sequence joins TRBV3-1 and TRBJ1-5; D remains ambiguous. Per germline, CDR1 LGHDT and CDR2 YNNKEL (reference sequence). V gave up 3 bases and J gave up 0 bases, with 12 bases separating them. The CDR3 is 16 residues long.

Ten or more counts support this clonotype. J is TRBJ2-1 and V is TRBV20-1; 10 nucleotides match TRBD1. The CDR3 contains 16 residues. The germline V gene has CDR1 DFQATT and CDR2 SNEGSKA (reference sequence). The V segment lost 5 bases and the J segment 4 bases; nucleotides outside the gene matches: 11. Written as DNA, the CDR3 is TGCAGTGCTCGATCCTTCCGGGACAGGGGATACAATGAGCAGTTCTTC. Protein sequence: CSARSFRDRGYNEQFF.

There are a few counts of this clonotype. V is TRBV2 and J is TRBJ2-7, with D perhaps matching TRBD1 (6 bases). Trimming shortened V by 4 bases and J by 3 bases, and 10 bases separated the two germline ends. Germline V gene lookup returns CDR1 SNHLY and CDR2 FYNNEI. This CDR3 comprises 13 residues. Written as DNA, the CDR3 is TGTGCCAGCAGTGGAAGGACAGACTACGAGCAGTACTTC. Its protein product is CASSGRTDYEQYF.

This clonotype was recorded many times. The J gene is TRBJ2-7, the V gene TRBV30; 7 bases match TRBD1. V was clipped by 3 bases and J by 4 bases; unmatched bases: 3. Germline V gene lookup returns CDR1 GTSNPN and CDR2 SVGIG (reference sequence). The CDR3 spans 12 residues. This CDR3 is CAWSRQGYEQYF. CDR3 DNA: TGTGCCTGGAGCCGACAGGGATACGAGCAGTACTTC.

This clonotype was picked up a small number of times. The chain employs TRBV10-3 and TRBJ2-1; TRBD2 agrees at 8 bases. V trimming: 2 bases; J trimming: 4 bases; junction bases outside the gene matches: 4. Germline V lookup: CDR1 ENHRY, CDR2 SYGVKD. The CDR3 spans 15 residues. The CDR3 DNA sequence: TGTGCCATCAGTGAGGGCGGGAGGCTTTACAATGAGCAGTTCTTC. Its translation: CAISEGGRLYNEQFF.